This entry lists 14 T cell receptor beta chains sequenced from one sample in a study of shared clonotypes between healthy human individuals. Method: immunoSEQ multiplex PCR; TCRdb's copy keeps in-frame clones and lacks some. This table has 1.6 million or so clones, 95% to 97% appearing once. The sequenced material came from naive CD4+ T cells sorted from blood. As for subset: CD45RA+ positively selected. These receptors were collected from a man aged 25-40 years in good health.

The chain carries TRBV19 and TRBJ1-5; D remains unclear. Germline V gives CDR1 LNHDA, CDR2 SQIVND (reference sequence). The CDR3 consists of 14 residues. V was trimmed by 3 bases and J by 2 bases, leaving 8 bases between them. CDR3 sequence: CASSMIWGNQPQHF. Written as DNA, the CDR3 is TGTGCCAGTAGTATGATATGGGGCAATCAGCCCCAGCATTTT.

J is TRBJ1-2 and V is TRBV11-2, with 7 bases that match TRBD1. The CDR3 spans 13 residues. Germline V gene data show CDR1 as SGHAT and CDR2 as FQNNGV. V gave up 0 bases and J gave up 8 bases; unmatched junction bases: 3. This chain's CDR3 is CASSLETGRGYTF. The CDR3 DNA reads TGTGCCAGCAGCTTAGAGACAGGGCGAGGCTACACCTTC.

The chain is built from TRBV18 and TRBJ1-2; 7 nucleotides line up with TRBD1. The germline V gene has CDR1 KGHSH and CDR2 LQKENI. V shed 0 bases, J shed 4 bases, and the junction held 8 bases outside the gene matches. This CDR3 contains 16 residues. The DNA for the CDR3 is TGTGCCAGCTCACCACCTCGGACGGACAGGTCCTATGGCTACACCTTC. It encodes CASSPPRTDRSYGYTF.

The rearrangement uses TRBV5-1 and TRBJ2-2; tentative D call: TRBD1 (6 bases). Per germline, CDR1 SGHRS and CDR2 YFSETQ. This CDR3 contains 14 residues. Between the trimmed V and J ends, which lost 4 bases and 3 bases, there was a span of 10 bases. In DNA, the CDR3 is TGCGCCAGCAGCCCGGACAGATACACCGGGGAGCTGTTTTTT. Its translation: CASSPDRYTGELFF.

The CDR3 DNA follows: TGTGCCAGCAGCGACGAGACTGAGGTCCAGCAGTACTTC. It encodes CASSDETEVQQYF. This rearrangement joins TRBV9 to TRBJ2-7; no definite D call. Looked up from germline, CDR1 is SGDLS and CDR2 is YYNGEE. This CDR3 comprises 13 residues. Trimming left V 3 bases short and J 8 bases short, with 15 bases between.

The chain joins TRBV5-5 to TRBJ2-7, with TRBD1 matching over 7 bases. CDR1 and CDR2 from the germline V gene are SGHKS and YYEKEE (reference sequence). Trimming took 2 bases from V and 2 from J; bases not matched to a gene: 13. The CDR3 sequence is 17 residues long. CDR3 region: CASSFLGQTLRAYEQYF. In nucleotides, the CDR3 is TGTGCCAGCAGCTTTTTGGGACAGACTTTACGGGCCTACGAGCAGTACTTC.

The count of this clone is one. This chain links TRBV28 with TRBJ2-3; no clear D gene. V shed 6 bases and J shed 0 bases, with 16 bases lying between them. The CDR3 consists of 16 residues. CDR1 is MDHEN, CDR2 SYDVKM, per germline. The CDR3 loop reads CASRVGTSPSTDTQYF. The CDR3 region has the DNA TGTGCCAGCAGGGTAGGAACCTCACCTAGCACAGATACGCAGTATTTT.

CDR3 nucleotides: TGTGCCAGCAGCTCCTGGGCGGGAGGGAATGAGCAGTACTTC. Translating it yields CASSSWAGGNEQYF. This chain uses TRBV6-6 with TRBJ2-7, with 9 bases that match TRBD2. Germline V gives CDR1 MNHNY, CDR2 SVGAGI (reference sequence). This CDR3 has 14 amino acids. The ends lost 6 bases at V and 7 bases at J; junction bases unmatched: 10.

The chain employs TRBV5-4 and TRBJ2-1; D is perhaps TRBD2 (5 bases). The CDR3 consists of 15 residues. V was shortened by 4 bases and J by 4 bases, with 15 bases between the two germline ends. Germline V gene data show CDR1 as SGHNT and CDR2 as YYREEE (reference sequence). CDR3 protein: CASSGIGMMYNEQFF. The CDR3 DNA is TGTGCCAGCAGCGGGATCGGGATGATGTACAATGAGCAGTTCTTC.

The chain employs TRBV18 and TRBJ2-7; 10 nucleotides line up with TRBD1. Trimming cost V 8 bases and J 1 base; bases outside gene matches: 5. CDR1 is KGHSH and CDR2 is LQKENI in the germline V gene. The CDR3 sequence is 14 residues long. The CDR3 reads CASPDRGVSYEQYF. CDR3 DNA: TGTGCCAGCCCGGACAGGGGGGTTTCCTACGAGCAGTACTTC. Variable domain in full (rest from reference TRBV18 and TRBJ2-7): NAGVMQNPRHLVRRRGQEARLRCSPMKGHSHVYWYRQLPEEGLKFMVYLQKENIIDESGMPKERFSAEFPKEGPSILRIQQVVRGDSAAYFCASPDRGVSYEQYFGPGTRLTVT.

V and J are TRBV25-1 and TRBJ2-5; 14 bases align to TRBD2. V lost 3 bases and J lost 5; bases outside the gene matches: 5. The length of the CDR3 is 16 residues. Germline CDR1 and CDR2: MGHDK and SYGVNS. The CDR3 nucleotides read TGTGCCAGCAGTGAGGGGACTAGCGGGAGATCGGAGACCCAGTACTTC. This encodes CASSEGTSGRSETQYF.

This clone has only one observation. The rearrangement uses TRBV2 and TRBJ2-5; the D gene could be TRBD1 or TRBD2 (6 bases each). Trimming pared 7 bases from V and 4 bases from J, leaving 16 bases between. The CDR3 covers 14 residues. In germline, CDR1 is SNHLY, CDR2 FYNNEI. The CDR3 reads CASTPVGGPETQYF. The CDR3 DNA is TGTGCCAGCACCCCCGTGGGGGGCCCAGAGACCCAGTACTTC.

This chain links TRBV2 with TRBJ2-7; 7 positions agree with TRBD1. Germline CDR1 and CDR2: SNHLY and FYNNEI. The length of the CDR3 is 12 residues. J was trimmed by 7 bases and V by 4 bases; bases with no gene match: 4. Here the CDR3 reads CASSGQGIEQYF. The CDR3, as DNA: TGTGCCAGCAGTGGACAGGGCATTGAGCAGTACTTC.

The chain joins TRBV9 to TRBJ1-2; D may be TRBD1 (5 bases). This CDR3 has 13 amino acids. CDR1 and CDR2 (germline): SGDLS, YYNGEE. V was shortened by 1 base and J by 8 bases, with 12 bases between the two germline ends. CDR3 sequence (DNA): TGTGCCAGCAGCGTACAGGGTACGAGGGGCTACACCTTC. It specifies CASSVQGTRGYTF.